This T cell receptor beta chain derives from a study of control samples from healthy donors and cancer patients. Measured with immunoSEQ multiplex PCR; TCRdb has only the in-frame clones, and not every one. The top ten hold roughly 20% of the sample, which has around 80,000 clones, around 87% seen once. The CDR3 length is 14 residues. Germline CDR1 ENHRY, CDR2 SYGVKD. V dropped 6 bases and J dropped 6 bases, with 12 bases sitting between them. The rearrangement links TRBV10-3 to TRBJ1-6; possibly TRBD1 for D (6 bases). The source material was blood. This clonotype was obtained from a man between 45 and 60 years old in good health. The CDR3 protein is CAISAGARNSPLHF. The CDR3, as DNA: TGTGCCATCAGCGCAGGGGCCCGTAATTCACCCCTCCACTTT.